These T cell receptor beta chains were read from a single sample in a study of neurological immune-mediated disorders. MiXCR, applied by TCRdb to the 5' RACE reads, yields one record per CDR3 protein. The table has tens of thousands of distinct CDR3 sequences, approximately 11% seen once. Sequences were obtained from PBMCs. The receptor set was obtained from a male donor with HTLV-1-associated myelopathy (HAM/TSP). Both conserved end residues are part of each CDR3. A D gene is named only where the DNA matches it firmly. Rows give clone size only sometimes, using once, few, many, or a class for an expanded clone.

CVSSRSLAGGTGELFF	TGTGTCAGCAGCCGGTCGTTAGCGGGGGGCACCGGGGAGCTGTTTTTT	TRBJ2-2	-	TRBV11-2	TRBD2
CASSLDGRGTEAFF	TGCGCCAGCAGCTTGGATGGCAGGGGGACTGAAGCTTTCTTT	TRBJ1-1	many	TRBV5-1	TRBD1
CASSSVVGGGEETQYF	TGTGCCAGCAGTTCCGTCGTAGGGGGAGGCGAAGAGACCCAGTACTTC	TRBJ2-5	many	TRBV28	-
CASSSTRPGEGQGSLGNIQYF	TGCGCCAGCAGTTCAACCCGCCCGGGTGAGGGCCAGGGGTCTCTCGGCAACATTCAGTACTTC	TRBJ2-4	-	TRBV5-1	-
CASSQGGQRSETQYF	TGCGCCAGCAGCCAGGGGGGGCAGCGGTCAGAGACCCAGTACTTC	TRBJ2-5	many	TRBV4-3	-
CASSIYLCSVSGQGSYEQYF	-	TRBJ2-7	-	TRBV9	-
CASSLLGEGRYEANYGYTF	TGCGCCAGCAGCTTATTGGGGGAGGGACGCTACGAGGCTAACTATGGCTACACCTTC	TRBJ1-2	many	TRBV5-1	-
CASSFLQGSRDSPLHF	TGCGCCAGCAGCTTCCTACAGGGTTCGAGGGATTCACCCCTCCACTTT	TRBJ1-6	-	TRBV5-1	-
CASSGAGGGEQYF	TGCGCCAGCAGTGGAGCGGGGGGTGGGGAGCAGTACTTC	TRBJ2-7	many	TRBV10-2	TRBD2
CSASPNYHNEQFF	TGCAGTGCTAGCCCTAATTATCATAATGAGCAGTTCTTC	TRBJ2-1	many	TRBV20-1	-
CASTSLTQGSGTGELFF	TGCGCCAGCACCTCTCTAACCCAGGGGTCCGGCACCGGGGAGCTGTTTTTT	TRBJ2-2	few	TRBV5-1	-
CASSLSIYGYTF	TGTGCCAGCAGTTTATCCATCTATGGCTACACCTTC	TRBJ1-2	many	TRBV28	-
CSAGDAGTHTGELFF	TGCAGTGCTGGGGACGCCGGGACTCACACCGGGGAGCTGTTTTTT	TRBJ2-2	-	TRBV20-1	-
CASSSLGGTSLVRQFF	TGTGCCAGCAGCTCCCTCGGGGGGACTAGCCTTGTACGGCAGTTCTTC	TRBJ2-1	-	TRBV7-2	TRBD2
CASSHRQSQETQYF	TGTGCCAGCAGCCACCGACAAAGTCAAGAGACCCAGTACTTC	TRBJ2-5	many	TRBV4-2	-
CASSVLWGAGTEAFF	TGTGCCAGCAGCGTTTTATGGGGGGCCGGCACTGAAGCTTTCTTT	TRBJ1-1	many	TRBV7-8	-
CASILGTNTGELFF	TGTGCCAGTATCTTAGGAACAAACACCGGGGAGCTGTTTTTT	TRBJ2-2	many	TRBV7-8	-
CASSLGLVYEQYF	TGCGCCAGCAGCTTGGGACTAGTCTACGAGCAGTACTTC	TRBJ2-7	many	TRBV5-1	-
CSARELEGPGANVLTF	TGCAGTGCTAGAGAACTGGAGGGACCTGGGGCCAACGTCCTGACTTTC	TRBJ2-6	many	TRBV20-1	-
CASSSGAGGYTDTQYF	TGTGCCAGCAGCTCCGGGGCGGGGGGTTACACAGATACGCAGTATTTT	TRBJ2-3	-	TRBV5-4	TRBD2
CAISDRVADTQYF	TGTGCCATCAGCGACAGGGTGGCAGATACGCAGTATTTT	TRBJ2-3	-	TRBV10-3	TRBD1
CSAMSGGALREQFF	TGCAGTGCCATGAGCGGGGGGGCCCTCCGTGAGCAGTTCTTC	TRBJ2-1	many	TRBV20-1	TRBD2
CASRTGGGGYTF	TGTGCCAGCAGAACAGGGGGCGGTGGCTACACCTTC	TRBJ1-2	many	TRBV12-3/TRBV12-4	TRBD1
CSANSSPPGGPSGGGRNADTQYF	TGCAGTGCTAATAGTTCGCCCCCGGGAGGGCCTAGCGGGGGGGGACGGAATGCAGATACGCAGTATTTT	TRBJ2-3	-	TRBV20-1	TRBD2
CASSLESLWAEQFF	TGCGCCAGCAGCTTGGAGAGCCTCTGGGCGGAACAGTTCTTC	TRBJ2-1	medium-sized	TRBV5-1	-
CASSPTNWNTGELFF	TGCGCCAGCAGCCCGACGAACTGGAACACCGGGGAGCTGTTTTTT	TRBJ2-2	many	TRBV5-1	-
CASSMGEDTQYF	TGCGCCAGCAGCATGGGGGAAGATACGCAGTATTTT	TRBJ2-3	many	TRBV5-1	-
CASSPGRGNTEAFF	TGTGCCAGCAGCCCGGGACGGGGGAACACTGAAGCTTTCTTT	TRBJ1-1	many	TRBV2	-
CASSEQDRMNTEAFF	TGTGCCAGCAGTGAGCAAGACAGGATGAACACTGAAGCTTTCTTT	TRBJ1-1	-	TRBV6-1	-
CATSGWEETQYF	TGTGCCACTTCGGGGTGGGAAGAGACCCAGTACTTC	TRBJ2-5	many	TRBV28	-
CASSPGGGVTPTDTQYF	TGTGCCAGCAGCCCGGGGGGGGGCGTAACCCCCACAGATACGCAGTATTTT	TRBJ2-3	many	TRBV3-1	TRBD2
CASSYGGGPGSYEQYF	TGTGCCAGCAGTTACGGGGGGGGACCGGGATCCTACGAGCAGTACTTC	TRBJ2-7	many	TRBV6-5	TRBD2
CASSQGHRNSPLHF	TGTGCCAGCAGTCAGGGACACCGCAATTCACCCCTCCACTTT	TRBJ1-6	many	TRBV3-1	-
CASSSRDPRHEQCF	TGTGCCAGCAGCTCCCGGGACCCCCGCCATGAGCAGTGCTTC	TRBJ2-1	-	TRBV7-2	-
CAGQRGGDSDTQYF	TGTGCCGGGCAACGCGGGGGGGACTCAGATACGCAGTATTTT	TRBJ2-3	many	TRBV28	TRBD2
CASSPGTGGISDTQYF	TGCGCCAGCAGCCCCGGGACAGGGGGGATCTCAGATACGCAGTATTTT	TRBJ2-3	many	TRBV5-1	TRBD1
CASIWDTQYF	TGTGCCAGCATATGGGATACGCAGTATTTT	TRBJ2-3	many	TRBV6-1	-
CASSSRDRGYNEQFF	TGTGCCAGCAGCTCGCGTGACAGGGGTTACAATGAGCAGTTCTTC	TRBJ2-1	many	TRBV5-4	TRBD1
CASSSLGRTSYEQYF	TGTGCCAGCAGTTCCTTGGGACGTACCTCCTACGAGCAGTACTTC	TRBJ2-7	few	TRBV28	-
CASSVDPGLDTEAFF	TGTGCCAGCAGCGTAGATCCAGGGTTGGACACTGAAGCTTTCTTT	TRBJ1-1	many	TRBV9	-
CASSVGALNTEAFF	TGTGCCAGCAGTGTGGGGGCGCTGAACACTGAAGCTTTCTTT	TRBJ1-1	many	TRBV9	-
CASSVLTSGVPTDTQYF	TGTGCCAGCAGCGTCCTGACTAGCGGGGTACCCACAGATACGCAGTATTTT	TRBJ2-3	-	TRBV5-6	TRBD2
CASSWGSEQFF	TGTGCCAGCAGTTGGGGGTCTGAGCAGTTCTTC	TRBJ2-1	many	TRBV28	-
CATSRYRVAKGTDTQYF	TGTGCCACCAGCAGATATAGGGTGGCGAAAGGAACAGATACGCAGTATTTT	TRBJ2-3	-	TRBV15	-
CASSFGGSQETQYF	TGTGCCAGCAGCTTTGGGGGGAGCCAAGAGACCCAGTACTTC	TRBJ2-5	many	TRBV7-9	-
CASSLDEQYF	TGTGCCAGCAGTCTAGACGAGCAGTACTTC	TRBJ2-7	many	TRBV28	-
CASSLRTSGGVYEQYF	TGTGCCAGCAGCCTCAGGACTAGCGGGGGGGTGTACGAGCAGTACTTC	TRBJ2-7	many	TRBV7-8	TRBD2
CASSPVAYNSPLHF	TGTGCCAGCAGCCCGGTTGCCTATAATTCACCCCTCCACTTT	TRBJ1-6	many	TRBV3-1	-